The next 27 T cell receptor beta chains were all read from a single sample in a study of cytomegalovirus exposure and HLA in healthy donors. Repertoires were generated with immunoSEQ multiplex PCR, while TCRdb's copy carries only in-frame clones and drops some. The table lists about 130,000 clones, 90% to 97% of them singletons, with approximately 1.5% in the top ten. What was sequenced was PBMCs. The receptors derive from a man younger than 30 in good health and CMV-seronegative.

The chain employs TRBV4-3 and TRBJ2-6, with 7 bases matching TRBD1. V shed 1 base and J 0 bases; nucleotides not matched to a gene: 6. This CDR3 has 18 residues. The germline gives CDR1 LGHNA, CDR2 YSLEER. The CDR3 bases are TGCGCCAGCAGCCAAGTGGAACAGGGGATCTCTGGGGCCAACGTCCTGACTTTC. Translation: CASSQVEQGISGANVLTF.

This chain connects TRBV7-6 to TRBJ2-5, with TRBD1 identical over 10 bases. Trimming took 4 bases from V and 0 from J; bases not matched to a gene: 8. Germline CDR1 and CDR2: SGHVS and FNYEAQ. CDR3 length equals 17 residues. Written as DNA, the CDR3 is TGTGCCAGCAGCTGGACAGGGGGTCAGGCCTACCAAGAGACCCAGTACTTC. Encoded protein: CASSWTGGQAYQETQYF. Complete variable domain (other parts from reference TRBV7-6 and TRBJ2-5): GAGVSQSPRYKVTKRGQDVALRCDPISGHVSLYWYRQALGQGPEFLTYFNYEAQQDKSGLPNDRFSAERPEGSISTLTIQRTEQRDSAMYRCASSWTGGQAYQETQYFGPGTRLLVL.

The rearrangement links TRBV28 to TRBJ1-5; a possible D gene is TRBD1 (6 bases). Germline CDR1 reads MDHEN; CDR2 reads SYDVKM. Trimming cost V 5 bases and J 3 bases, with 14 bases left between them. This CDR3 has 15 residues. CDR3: CASSPTGGANQPQHF. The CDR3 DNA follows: TGTGCCAGCAGTCCCACCGGGGGGGCCAATCAGCCCCAGCATTTT.

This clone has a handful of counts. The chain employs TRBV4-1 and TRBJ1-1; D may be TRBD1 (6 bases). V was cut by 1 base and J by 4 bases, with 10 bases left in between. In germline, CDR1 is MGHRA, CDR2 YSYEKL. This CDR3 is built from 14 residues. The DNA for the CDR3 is TGCGCCAGCAGCCAAGTAGGGGGGGCCACTGAAGCTTTCTTT. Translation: CASSQVGGATEAFF.

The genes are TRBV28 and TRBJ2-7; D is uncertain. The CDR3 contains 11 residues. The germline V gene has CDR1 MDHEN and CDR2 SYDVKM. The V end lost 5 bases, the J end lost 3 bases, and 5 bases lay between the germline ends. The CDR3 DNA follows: TGTGCCAGCAGTCTACTCTACGAGCAGTACTTC. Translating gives CASSLLYEQYF.

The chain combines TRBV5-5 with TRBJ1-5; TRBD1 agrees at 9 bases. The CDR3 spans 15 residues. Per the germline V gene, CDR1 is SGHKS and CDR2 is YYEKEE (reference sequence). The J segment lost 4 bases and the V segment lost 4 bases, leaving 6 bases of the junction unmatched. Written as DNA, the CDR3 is TGTGCCAGCAGCCGGACAGGGGTCTATAATCAGCCCCAGCATTTT. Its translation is CASSRTGVYNQPQHF.

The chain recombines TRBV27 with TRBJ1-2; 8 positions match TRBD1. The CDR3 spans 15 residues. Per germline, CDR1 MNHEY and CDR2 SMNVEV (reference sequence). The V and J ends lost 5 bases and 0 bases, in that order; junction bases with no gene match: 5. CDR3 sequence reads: CASSPGTGPNYGYTF. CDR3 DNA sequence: TGTGCCAGCAGTCCCGGGACAGGACCTAACTATGGCTACACCTTC.

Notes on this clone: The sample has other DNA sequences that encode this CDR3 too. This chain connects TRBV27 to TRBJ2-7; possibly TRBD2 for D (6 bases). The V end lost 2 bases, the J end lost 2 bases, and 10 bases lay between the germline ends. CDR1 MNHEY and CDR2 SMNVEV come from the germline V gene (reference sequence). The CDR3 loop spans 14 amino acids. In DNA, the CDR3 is TGTGCCAGCAGTTTAAGCGGGTCCCCCTACGAGCAGTACTTC. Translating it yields CASSLSGSPYEQYF.

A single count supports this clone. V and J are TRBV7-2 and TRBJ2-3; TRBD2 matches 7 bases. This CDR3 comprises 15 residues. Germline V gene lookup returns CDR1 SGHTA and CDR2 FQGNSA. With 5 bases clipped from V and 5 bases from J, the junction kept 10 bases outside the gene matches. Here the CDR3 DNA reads TGTGCCAGCAGCCTGGGGGGGACGTGGAAAGATACGCAGTATTTT. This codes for CASSLGGTWKDTQYF.

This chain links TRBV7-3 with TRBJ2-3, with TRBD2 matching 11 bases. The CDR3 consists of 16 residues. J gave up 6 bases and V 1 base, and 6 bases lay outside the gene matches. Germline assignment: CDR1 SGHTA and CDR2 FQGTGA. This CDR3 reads CASSLMSSGRADTQYF. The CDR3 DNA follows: TGTGCCAGCAGCTTAATGAGTAGCGGGAGGGCGGATACGCAGTATTTT.

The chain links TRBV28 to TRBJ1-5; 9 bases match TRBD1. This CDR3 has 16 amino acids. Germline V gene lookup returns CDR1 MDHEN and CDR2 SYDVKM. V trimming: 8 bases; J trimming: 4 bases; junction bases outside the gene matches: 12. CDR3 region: CASGTGTGFRNQPQHF. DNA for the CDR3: TGTGCCAGCGGAACCGGGACAGGGTTTAGGAATCAGCCCCAGCATTTT.

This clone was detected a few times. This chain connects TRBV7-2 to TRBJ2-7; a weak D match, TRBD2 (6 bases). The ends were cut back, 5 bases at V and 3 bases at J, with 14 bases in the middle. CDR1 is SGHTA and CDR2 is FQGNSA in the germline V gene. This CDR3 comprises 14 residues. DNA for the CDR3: TGTGCCAGCAGCCCAGCAGCCGGGAGCTACGAGCAGTACTTC. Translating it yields CASSPAAGSYEQYF.

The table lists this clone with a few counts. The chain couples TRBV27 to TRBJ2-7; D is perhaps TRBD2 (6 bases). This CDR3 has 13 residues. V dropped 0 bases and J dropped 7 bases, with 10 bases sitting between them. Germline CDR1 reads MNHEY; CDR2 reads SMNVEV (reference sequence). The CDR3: CASSLSQAGEQYF. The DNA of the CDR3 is TGTGCCAGCAGTTTATCCCAGGCGGGGGAGCAGTACTTC.

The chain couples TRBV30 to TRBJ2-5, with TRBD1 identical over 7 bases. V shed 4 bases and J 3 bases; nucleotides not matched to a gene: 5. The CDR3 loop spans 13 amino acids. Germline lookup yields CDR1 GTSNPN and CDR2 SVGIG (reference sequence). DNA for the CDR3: TGTGCCTGGACGGGACAGATAGAAGAGACCCAGTACTTC. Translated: CAWTGQIEETQYF.

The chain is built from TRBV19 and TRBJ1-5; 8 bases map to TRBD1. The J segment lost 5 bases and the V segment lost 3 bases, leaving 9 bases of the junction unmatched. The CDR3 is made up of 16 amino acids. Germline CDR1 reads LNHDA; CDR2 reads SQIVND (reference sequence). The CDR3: CASSIDRTGLHQPQHF. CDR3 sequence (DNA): TGTGCCAGTAGTATTGACCGGACAGGGCTCCATCAGCCCCAGCATTTT.

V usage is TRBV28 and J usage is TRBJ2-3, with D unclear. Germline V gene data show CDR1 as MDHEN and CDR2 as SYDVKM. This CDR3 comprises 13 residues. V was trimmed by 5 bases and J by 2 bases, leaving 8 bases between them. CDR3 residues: CASSGGHTDTQYF. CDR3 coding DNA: TGTGCCAGCAGTGGCGGCCACACAGATACGCAGTATTTT.

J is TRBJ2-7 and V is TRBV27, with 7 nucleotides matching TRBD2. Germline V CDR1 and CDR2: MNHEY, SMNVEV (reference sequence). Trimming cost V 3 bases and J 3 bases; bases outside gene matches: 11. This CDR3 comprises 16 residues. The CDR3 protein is CASSFTSREFHYEQYF. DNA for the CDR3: TGTGCCAGCAGTTTTACGTCGCGGGAGTTTCACTACGAGCAGTACTTC.

CDR3 amino acids: CASSLTGGLYEQYF. The CDR3 DNA reads TGTGCCAGCAGCCTGACCGGGGGTCTCTACGAGCAGTACTTC. J is TRBJ2-7 and V is TRBV7-9; tentative D call: TRBD2 (6 bases). The CDR3 length is 14 residues. V gave up 5 bases and J gave up 3 bases, with 14 bases separating them. The germline V gene has CDR1 SEHNR and CDR2 FQNEAQ (reference sequence).

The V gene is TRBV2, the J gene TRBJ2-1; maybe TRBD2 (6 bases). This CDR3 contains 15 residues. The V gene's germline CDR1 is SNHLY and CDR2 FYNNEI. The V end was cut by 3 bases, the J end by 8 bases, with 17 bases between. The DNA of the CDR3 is TGTGCCAGCAGTGAGCAAGAGACTAGTACCCATGAGCAGTTCTTC. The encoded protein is CASSEQETSTHEQFF.

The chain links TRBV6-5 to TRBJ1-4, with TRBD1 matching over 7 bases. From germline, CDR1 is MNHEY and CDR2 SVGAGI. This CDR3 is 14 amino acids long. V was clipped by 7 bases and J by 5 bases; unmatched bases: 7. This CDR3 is CASTTRGRNEKLFF. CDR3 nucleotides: TGTGCCAGCACCACCAGGGGGAGAAATGAAAAACTGTTTTTT.

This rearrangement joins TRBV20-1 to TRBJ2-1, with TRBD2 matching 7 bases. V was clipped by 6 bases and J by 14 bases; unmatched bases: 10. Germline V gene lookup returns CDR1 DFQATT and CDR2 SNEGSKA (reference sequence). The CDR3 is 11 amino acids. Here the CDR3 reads CSAMSGGSKFF. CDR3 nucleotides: TGCAGTGCCATGAGTGGCGGGAGTAAGTTCTTC.

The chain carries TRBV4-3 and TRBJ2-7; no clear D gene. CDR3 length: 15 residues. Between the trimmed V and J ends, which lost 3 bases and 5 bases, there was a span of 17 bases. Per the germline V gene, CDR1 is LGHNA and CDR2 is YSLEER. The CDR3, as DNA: TGCGCCAGCAGCCAGGCGGCAGCCTTAAGTCACGAGCAGTACTTC. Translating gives CASSQAAALSHEQYF.

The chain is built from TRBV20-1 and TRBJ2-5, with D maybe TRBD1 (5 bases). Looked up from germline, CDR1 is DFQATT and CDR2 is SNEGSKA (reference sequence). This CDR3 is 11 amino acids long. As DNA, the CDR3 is TGCAGAGGGGCTGGGGTGGAGACCCAGTACTTC. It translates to CRGAGVETQYF.

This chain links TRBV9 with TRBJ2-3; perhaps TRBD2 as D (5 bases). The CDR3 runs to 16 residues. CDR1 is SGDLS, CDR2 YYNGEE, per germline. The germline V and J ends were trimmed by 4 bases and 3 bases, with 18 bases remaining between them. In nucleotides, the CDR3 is TGTGCCAGCAGCCGGGGATTTAACCAACGGACAGATACGCAGTATTTT. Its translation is CASSRGFNQRTDTQYF.

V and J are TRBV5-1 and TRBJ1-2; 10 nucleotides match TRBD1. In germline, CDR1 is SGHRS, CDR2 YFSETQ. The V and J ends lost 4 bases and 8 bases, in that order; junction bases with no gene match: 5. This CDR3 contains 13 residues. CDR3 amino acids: CASSARDRGGYTF. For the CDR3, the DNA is TGCGCCAGCAGCGCCCGGGACAGGGGCGGCTACACCTTC.

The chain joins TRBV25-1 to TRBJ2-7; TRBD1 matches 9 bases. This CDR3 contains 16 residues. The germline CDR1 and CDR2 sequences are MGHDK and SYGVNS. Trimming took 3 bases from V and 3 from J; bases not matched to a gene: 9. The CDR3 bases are TGTGCCAGCAGTGAGGTCGGGACAGGGAGGTTCTACGAGCAGTACTTC. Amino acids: CASSEVGTGRFYEQYF.

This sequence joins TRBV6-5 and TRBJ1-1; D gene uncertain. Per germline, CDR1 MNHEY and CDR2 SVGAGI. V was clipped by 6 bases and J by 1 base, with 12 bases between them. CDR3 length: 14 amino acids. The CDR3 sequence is CASRKITENTEAFF. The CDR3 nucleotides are TGTGCCAGCAGGAAAATAACAGAGAACACTGAAGCTTTCTTT.